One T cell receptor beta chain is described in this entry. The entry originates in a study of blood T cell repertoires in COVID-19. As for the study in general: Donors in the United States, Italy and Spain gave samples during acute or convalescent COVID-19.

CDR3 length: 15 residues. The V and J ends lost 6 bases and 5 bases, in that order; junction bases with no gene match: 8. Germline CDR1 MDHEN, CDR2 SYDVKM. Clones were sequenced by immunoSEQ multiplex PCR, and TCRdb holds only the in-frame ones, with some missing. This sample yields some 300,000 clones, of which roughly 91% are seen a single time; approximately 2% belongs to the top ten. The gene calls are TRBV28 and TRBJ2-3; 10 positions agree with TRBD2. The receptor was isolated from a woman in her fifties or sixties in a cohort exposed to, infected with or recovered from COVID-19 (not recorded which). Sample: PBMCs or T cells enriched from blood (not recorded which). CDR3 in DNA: TGTGCCAGCAGCCTGGGACTAGCGAAGGGAGATACGCAGTATTTT. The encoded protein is CASSLGLAKGDTQYF. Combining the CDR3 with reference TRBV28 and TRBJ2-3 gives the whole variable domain DVKVTQSSRYLVKRTGEKVFLECVQDMDHENMFWYRQDPGLGLRLIYFSYDVKMKEKGDIPEGYSVSREKKERFSLILESASTNQTSMYLCASSLGLAKGDTQYFGPGTRLTVL.